Below are 7 T cell receptor beta chains sequenced from a single sample in a study of blood T cells in healthy people across ages. Sample-barcoded 5' priming and a J-beta primer mix drove a second PCR of roughly 7 to 11 cycles. TCRdb recomputed calls from the 5' RACE reads with MiXCR, one row per CDR3 protein. This sample has around 1,000,000 distinct CDR3 sequences, with about 23% found just once. The data also belong to a second study, concerning T cells of mothers and their children.

Sequenced sample: blood. The origin of the receptors is a girl between 2 and 10 years old in good health.

V and J are TRBV20-1 and TRBJ2-5; D tentatively reads TRBD1 or TRBD2 (5 bases each). The DNA end is more similar to TRBJ2-7, so the J call may be wrong. Looked up from germline, CDR1 is DFQATT and CDR2 is SNEGSKA (reference sequence). The CDR3 extends over 14 amino acids. CDR3 DNA: TGCAGTGCTAGAGTGAACGGGACGAGAAACGAGCAGTACTTC. It encodes CSARVNGTRNEQYF.

This clonotype came up a few times. V is TRBV14 and J is TRBJ2-5, with a possible D match to TRBD2 (5 bases). TRBJ2-1 matches the DNA end more closely, so the J call is doubtful. CDR1 is SGHDN, CDR2 FVKESK, per germline. The CDR3 sequence is 13 residues long. The CDR3: CASRITGNNEQFF. The CDR3 DNA is TGTGCCAGCAGAATAACGGGGAACAATGAGCAGTTCTTC.

In DNA form, the CDR3 reads TGTGCCAGCAGTTTCGACGGGGCAACAAGCGGGAACCCCTACAATGAGCAGTTCTTC. Translation: CASSFDGATSGNPYNEQFF. This chain uses TRBV12-3 or TRBV12-4 with TRBJ2-1, with 7 bases fitting TRBD2. The CDR3 contains 19 residues. The V segment lost 3 bases and the J segment 2 bases; nucleotides outside the gene matches: 16.

The chain is built from TRBV20-1 and TRBJ2-4; D call uncertain. Trimming took 4 bases from V and 1 from J, leaving 8 bases between them. Per germline, CDR1 DFQATT and CDR2 SNEGSKA (reference sequence). The CDR3 runs to 13 residues. The CDR3 loop is CSATVAAKNIQYF. The CDR3 DNA reads TGCAGTGCTACGGTTGCGGCCAAAAACATTCAGTACTTC.

V and J are TRBV7-9 and TRBJ2-7, with 7 positions matching TRBD2. This CDR3 region has 13 residues. In germline, CDR1 is SEHNR, CDR2 FQNEAQ (reference sequence). Losses at the gene ends were 5 bases for V and 5 bases for J; bases not matched to a gene: 6. The CDR3, as DNA: TGTGCCAGCAGCCCTAGGGACTACGACGAGCAGTACTTC. It codes for CASSPRDYDEQYF.

J is TRBJ1-2 and V is TRBV11-2; D not certain. The CDR3 extends over 15 amino acids. Trimming stripped 3 bases from V and 8 bases from J, with 19 bases between. Germline V gene data show CDR1 as SGHAT and CDR2 as FQNNGV. The CDR3: CASSFQPGPRMGYTF. CDR3 nucleotides: TGTGCCAGCAGCTTTCAACCCGGACCTCGGATGGGCTACACCTTC.

This clonotype was seen repeatedly, ten times or more. The chain combines TRBV4-3 with TRBJ2-2; 7 nucleotides align to TRBD1. Trimming took 0 bases from V and 16 from J; bases not matched to a gene: 8. Germline V CDR1 and CDR2: LGHNA, YSLEER. The CDR3 runs 13 residues. The CDR3 protein is CASSQDSGQAEFF. The CDR3 DNA reads as TGCGCCAGCAGCCAAGATAGTGGACAGGCGGAGTTTTTT.